This TCR beta chain was captured in a study of identical twins. The CDR3 contains 13 residues. The germline V and J ends were trimmed by 5 bases and 7 bases, with 15 bases remaining between them. From germline, CDR1 is MNHNY and CDR2 SVGAGI (reference sequence). Each CDR3 protein gets one entry after TCRdb re-called the 5' RACE reads with MiXCR. The sample has roughly 770,000 distinct CDR3 sequences; over 15% are singletons. In its sample, this clonotype was seen a few times. The same sample was also studied in work on T cells expressing NK-cell markers. From that second work: In a handful of donors, dominant CD3+CD56+NKG2C+ clones formed about 1.0-7.5% of CD8+ cells.

This TCR came from a woman between 18 and 29 years old in good health. V usage is TRBV6-6 and J usage is TRBJ2-7, with D maybe TRBD1 (6 bases). What was sequenced was PBMCs. The CDR3 DNA follows: TGTGCCAGCAGTCCAAACAGGGATAGGGAGCAGTACTTC. Encoded protein: CASSPNRDREQYF.